This T cell receptor beta chain is drawn from a study of long-term antiretroviral therapy in people with HIV. It was version v3.0 of the immunoSEQ assay that was run at survey level. TCRdb keeps only in-frame clones here, not all; method: immunoSEQ multiplex PCR. The data hold 20,000 to 25,000 clones, with around 84% observed a single time. Overall study results and limits: Dominating the repertoire at all time points were the clones that expanded before ART.

Germline V gene sequence: CDR1 SNHLY, CDR2 FYNNEI. The CDR3 loop spans 14 amino acids. Trimming pared 5 bases from V and 4 bases from J, leaving 14 bases between. Worth noting for this clone: No antigen is known for it.

The chain is built from TRBV2 and TRBJ2-5; possible D gene TRBD1, 6 bases. The material sequenced was unsorted PBMCs, taken 1.3 years after starting antiretroviral therapy. The origin of this receptor is a man in his 60s with HIV. The CDR3 loop reads CASSHGQNLETQYF. In DNA, the CDR3 is TGTGCCAGCAGTCACGGACAGAACCTAGAGACCCAGTACTTC.